The rows below give T cell receptor beta chains drawn from one sample of a study of Ad26.COV2.S vaccination and SARS-CoV-2 variants. Profiled with immunoSEQ multiplex PCR; TCRdb holds only in-frame clones, not every one. The profile covers 350,000 to 500,000 clones, with 88% appearing a single time and around 3.6% taken by the ten largest. Sequenced here: peripheral blood, sampled in a trial of Ad26.COV2.S vaccine versus placebo. These receptors all come from a person aged 18 to 65 who received the Ad26.COV2.S COVID-19 vaccine or a placebo. Each CDR3 is given with its conserved first and last residue. The order of the fields is J gene, V gene, CDR3 protein.

J gene: TRBJ1-4; V gene: TRBV7-9; CDR3 protein: CASSLGQSFNEKLFF
J gene: TRBJ2-3; V gene: TRBV4-1; CDR3 protein: CASSHRTVQAQYF
J gene: TRBJ2-7; V gene: TRBV13; CDR3 protein: CASSLGRRGGYEQYF
J gene: TRBJ2-1; V gene: TRBV9; CDR3 protein: CASSESASTNYNEQFF
J gene: TRBJ1-2; V gene: TRBV7-2; CDR3 protein: CASSLVRSDYGYTF
J gene: TRBJ1-2; V gene: TRBV28; CDR3 protein: CASSPGGGVGVDGYTF
J gene: TRBJ1-1; V gene: TRBV5-4; CDR3 protein: CASSSLVNTEAFF
J gene: TRBJ1-4; V gene: TRBV18; CDR3 protein: CASSPPGSDEKLFF
J gene: TRBJ1-3; V gene: TRBV29-1; CDR3 protein: CSVSSGASGNTIYF
J gene: TRBJ2-3; V gene: TRBV4-3; CDR3 protein: CASSQDTADYTDTQYF
J gene: TRBJ2-5; V gene: TRBV5-4; CDR3 protein: CASSSGQGKETQYF
J gene: TRBJ1-2; V gene: TRBV19; CDR3 protein: CASSRDRGLTNYGYTF
J gene: TRBJ1-1; V gene: TRBV30; CDR3 protein: CAWSVRLKGWAFF
J gene: TRBJ2-1; V gene: TRBV7-3; CDR3 protein: CASSPRDRGFEQFF
J gene: TRBJ2-7; V gene: TRBV4-1; CDR3 protein: CASSQGARANEQYF
J gene: TRBJ1-2; V gene: TRBV6-6; CDR3 protein: CASSYARQSSSYGYTF
J gene: TRBJ1-2; V gene: TRBV10-2; CDR3 protein: CASRDGSRGLDGYTF
J gene: TRBJ1-4; V gene: TRBV19; CDR3 protein: CASARTGNGEKLFF
J gene: TRBJ1-5; V gene: TRBV27; CDR3 protein: CASAPPNQPQHF
J gene: TRBJ1-2; V gene: TRBV3-1/TRBV3-2; CDR3 protein: CASTSQGFDYGYTF
J gene: TRBJ2-2; V gene: TRBV19; CDR3 protein: CASSIRQTANTGELFF
J gene: TRBJ1-5; V gene: TRBV5-4; CDR3 protein: CASSLEGQPQHF
J gene: TRBJ1-1; V gene: TRBV29-1; CDR3 protein: CSVGDRFTEAFF
J gene: TRBJ1-6; V gene: TRBV3-1/TRBV3-2; CDR3 protein: CASSQVVDWAGSSYNSPLHF
J gene: TRBJ2-7; V gene: TRBV10-2; CDR3 protein: CASLKRGGNEQYF
J gene: TRBJ1-1; V gene: TRBV15; CDR3 protein: CATSRGDRALREAFF
J gene: TRBJ1-2; V gene: TRBV7-2; CDR3 protein: CASSPYRDRDFYGYTF
J gene: TRBJ2-7; V gene: TRBV5-5; CDR3 protein: CASSLAGPSYEQYF
J gene: TRBJ2-3; V gene: TRBV10-3; CDR3 protein: CAIRPVVVAGPLTDTQYF
J gene: TRBJ2-7; V gene: TRBV6-5; CDR3 protein: CASSPQGTPYEQYF
J gene: TRBJ2-1; V gene: TRBV6-2/TRBV6-3; CDR3 protein: CASSYYSIPDEQFF
J gene: TRBJ2-3; V gene: TRBV5-4; CDR3 protein: CASSLLAGADTQYF
J gene: TRBJ2-3; V gene: TRBV19; CDR3 protein: CASGDTADTQYF
J gene: TRBJ2-2; V gene: TRBV19; CDR3 protein: CASSIMVAGGPGELFF
J gene: TRBJ1-1; V gene: TRBV12-3/TRBV12-4; CDR3 protein: CASAAGKITEAFF
J gene: TRBJ2-3; V gene: TRBV24-1; CDR3 protein: CATSVAGKFTDTQYF
J gene: TRBJ2-2; V gene: TRBV5-1; CDR3 protein: CASREVYSGELFF
J gene: TRBJ2-2; V gene: TRBV3-1/TRBV3-2; CDR3 protein: CASGTGDFTGELFF
J gene: TRBJ2-1; V gene: TRBV29-1; CDR3 protein: CSGSGGSYNEQFF
J gene: TRBJ1-1; V gene: TRBV9; CDR3 protein: CASSTRQGPDGNTEAFF
J gene: TRBJ1-3; V gene: TRBV5-4; CDR3 protein: CASSPGQTNSGNTIYF
J gene: TRBJ2-2; V gene: TRBV6-2/TRBV6-3; CDR3 protein: CASSFGLANTGELFF
J gene: TRBJ1-1; V gene: TRBV19; CDR3 protein: CASSIGRANTEAFF
J gene: TRBJ2-3; V gene: TRBV6-5; CDR3 protein: CATGTSGGGTQYF
J gene: TRBJ1-2; V gene: TRBV6-1; CDR3 protein: CASSEYKINYGYTF
J gene: TRBJ1-4; V gene: TRBV7-9; CDR3 protein: CASSFDDRNEKLFF